Below, 22 T cell receptor beta chains from the same sample are listed, as sequenced in a study of tumor-infiltrating lymphocytes in glioblastoma multiforme. Multiple V-beta primers and a C-beta primer amplified TCRB from RNA. TCRdb recomputed calls from the multiplex PCR reads with MiXCR, one row per CDR3 protein. The repertoire holds over 10,000 distinct CDR3 sequences, with roughly 60% as singletons. Sequencing input: brain tumor tissue. These receptors all stem from a male donor with glioblastoma.

The CDR3 loop is CASSQGTASGANVLTF. Here the CDR3 DNA reads TGCGCCAGCAGCCAAGGGACAGCCTCTGGGGCCAACGTCCTGACTTTC. The chain carries TRBV4-1 and TRBJ2-6, with D perhaps TRBD1 (6 bases). This CDR3 spans 16 amino acids. V lost 1 base to trimming and J lost 0 bases, with 7 bases between them. Germline V gene lookup returns CDR1 MGHRA and CDR2 YSYEKL.

This clonotype showed up just a few times. At one end the junction does not follow the germline gene, possibly because of a read error. CDR3 DNA: TGCAGTGCTAGATGGGGGCAGGGGGTCACTGAAGCTCTATTT. It yields the protein CSARWGQGVTEALF. This chain joins TRBV20-1 and TRBJ1-1, with TRBD1 identical over 7 bases. The CDR3 is made up of 14 amino acids. CDR1 is DFQATT and CDR2 is SNEGSKA in the germline V gene (reference sequence).

Comments on this clonotype: Given a much more abundant clone one base away, this may be a read error. The V and J genes are TRBV7-9 and TRBJ2-7; perhaps D is TRBD1 or TRBD2 (5 bases each). Trimming shortened V by 5 bases and J by 9 bases, and 20 bases separated the two germline ends. CDR3 length: 14 residues. Germline values: CDR1 SEHNR, CDR2 FQNEAQ (reference sequence). This CDR3 is CASSAYGAIDGQYF. Here the CDR3 DNA reads TGTGCCAGCAGCGCCTACGGGGCGATCGACGGGCAGTACTTC.

The sample holds a few counts of this clonotype. The chain employs TRBV29-1 and TRBJ2-1; 8 positions match TRBD2. V was clipped by 0 bases and J by 6 bases; unmatched bases: 4. Germline V gives CDR1 SQVTM, CDR2 ANQGSEA. This CDR3 is 14 amino acids long. This CDR3 reads CSVEEVAGLNEQFF. CDR3 in DNA: TGCAGCGTTGAAGAAGTAGCGGGACTCAATGAGCAGTTCTTC.

This clonotype was detected many times. The chain couples TRBV30 to TRBJ2-3; D remains unclear. Germline V CDR1 and CDR2: GTSNPN, SVGIG (reference sequence). V lost 2 bases, J lost 4 bases, and 7 bases lay in between. This CDR3 is built from 12 residues. The CDR3 nucleotides read TGTGCCTGGAGTATGGTGGCAGATACGCAGTATTTT. It codes for CAWSMVADTQYF.

V and J are TRBV5-4 and TRBJ2-5; 7 nucleotides agree with TRBD1. The CDR3 has 15 residues. Germline values: CDR1 SGHNT, CDR2 YYREEE (reference sequence). V dropped 4 bases and J dropped 3; count of bases not matched to a gene: 9. This CDR3 reads CASSNAGTEKETQYF. The CDR3 nucleotides read TGTGCCAGCAGCAACGCCGGGACAGAAAAAGAGACCCAGTACTTC.

Concerning this clonotype itself: One end of the junction varies from germline; a read error may be responsible. V and J are TRBV12-3 or TRBV12-4 and TRBJ2-6; D is possibly TRBD1 (5 bases). The CDR3 runs to 15 residues. CDR3 amino acids: CARSLRAIGANILTF. The CDR3, as DNA: TGTGCCAGAAGTTTAAGGGCTATTGGGGCCAACATCCTGACTTTC.

This sequence joins TRBV6-5 and TRBJ2-1; D could derive from TRBD1 or TRBD2 (5 bases each). This CDR3 spans 16 amino acids. V lost 0 bases to trimming and J lost 4 bases, with 13 bases between them. Germline-derived CDR1 and CDR2 are MNHEY and SVGAGI. This chain's CDR3 is CASSYSPGTLYNEQFF. The CDR3 DNA is TGTGCCAGCAGTTACTCACCCGGGACCTTATACAATGAGCAGTTCTTC.

Notes on this clonotype: The junction does not match germline at one end; this may be a read error. The chain has TRBV6-6 and TRBJ2-2, with D unclear. CDR1 and CDR2 from the germline V gene are MNHNY and SVGAGI (reference sequence). CDR3 length: 15 residues. CDR3 loop: CASSYSGGDTEELFF. Written as DNA, the CDR3 is TGTGCCAGCAGTTACTCAGGTGGGGATACCGAGGAGCTGTTTTTT.

This clonotype has a count of ten or more. The J gene is TRBJ2-1, the V gene TRBV30; weak D call: TRBD2 (7 bases). The CDR3 is 14 amino acids. V lost 2 bases to trimming and J lost 3 bases, with 11 bases between them. The V gene's germline CDR1 is GTSNPN and CDR2 SVGIG (reference sequence). CDR3 in amino acids: CAWSWGGHYNEQFF. The DNA of the CDR3 is TGTGCCTGGAGTTGGGGGGGGCACTACAATGAGCAGTTCTTC.

This clonotype is deemed medium-sized (0.01 to 0.1%). The chain is built from TRBV5-1 and TRBJ2-5; D possibly corresponds to TRBD1 (6 bases). CDR3 length: 15 amino acids. V was pared by 0 bases and J by 7 bases, with 16 bases between. Germline values: CDR1 SGHRS, CDR2 YFSETQ. The CDR3 sequence is CASSLVGRQVVTQYF. CDR3 DNA sequence: TGCGCCAGCAGCTTGGTGGGACGACAGGTCGTGACCCAGTACTTC.

This clonotype was detected a few times. The germline gene is not matched at one end of the junction; a read error may be the cause. The CDR3 sequence is CVSSLGLDPGELFF. The CDR3 nucleotides are TGTGTCAGCAGCTTAGGTCTGGATCCAGGGGAGCTGTTTTTT. The chain employs TRBV11-2 and TRBJ2-2, with D unclear. The CDR3 runs 14 residues. Germline CDR1 is SGHAT and CDR2 is FQNNGV. Supplemented by reference TRBV11-2 and TRBJ2-2, the full variable domain reads EAGVAQSPRYKIIEKRQSVAFWCNPISGHATLYWYQQILGQGPKLLIQFQNNGVVDDSQLPKDRFSAERLKGVDSTLKIQPAKLEDSAVYLCVSSLGLDPGELFFGEGSRLTVL.

This clonotype has a handful of counts. This rearrangement joins TRBV11-2 to TRBJ1-5; 9 bases are a match to TRBD1. Germline CDR1 reads SGHAT; CDR2 reads FQNNGV. The CDR3 consists of 15 residues. V was pared by 5 bases and J by 4 bases, with 6 bases of the junction left unmatched. The CDR3 region is CASSLGQGLNQPQHF. The DNA for the CDR3 is TGTGCCAGCAGCCTGGGACAGGGCCTTAATCAGCCCCAGCATTTT.

This clonotype was detected many times. V usage is TRBV6-1 and J usage is TRBJ2-1, with 7 positions matching TRBD2. This CDR3 comprises 14 residues. V lost 6 bases to trimming and J lost 0 bases; unmatched junction nucleotides: 2. Germline assignment: CDR1 MNHNS and CDR2 SASEGT. The CDR3 is CASRSGDSYNEQFF. The CDR3 DNA reads TGTGCCAGCAGAAGCGGGGACTCCTACAATGAGCAGTTCTTC.

This clonotype has just a few counts. The V call is TRBV23-1, the J call TRBJ2-7, with D hard to call. TRBV23-1 is annotated as an ORF whose role is uncertain. The CDR3 sequence is 16 residues long. Trimming stripped 11 bases from V and 2 bases from J, with 25 bases between. This chain's CDR3 is CASLGGVLLPPYEQYF. Here the CDR3 DNA reads TGCGCCTCCCTTGGTGGGGTCCTCCTTCCCCCCTACGAGCAGTACTTC.

To note about this clonotype: One end of the junction fails to match germline, which may point to a read error. The chain has TRBV6-1 and TRBJ2-1; 7 positions match TRBD1. The V gene's germline CDR1 is MNHNS and CDR2 SASEGT. CDR3 length: 16 amino acids. The CDR3 reads CAGSELDRCPYNEQFF. In nucleotides, the CDR3 is TGTGCCGGCAGCGAACTGGACAGGTGCCCTTACAATGAGCAGTTCTTC.

Concerning this clonotype: The junction and the germline gene differ at one end; a read error may be behind it. The chain has TRBV2 and TRBJ2-7; TRBD1 is a possible D gene (6 bases). The CDR3 has 12 amino acids. Germline lookup yields CDR1 SNHLY and CDR2 FYNNEI. CDR3: CACSASGDEQYF. The CDR3 DNA follows: TGTGCCTGCAGTGCGTCAGGGGACGAGCAGTACTTC.

As concerns this clonotype: One junction end does not reproduce the germline sequence, and a read error may be involved. This chain joins TRBV12-3 or TRBV12-4 and TRBJ1-5; 8 bases map to TRBD1. This CDR3 contains 16 residues. CDR3 loop: CASSWDRFNGNQPQHF. The CDR3, as DNA: TGTGCCAGCAGCTGGGACAGGTTTAATGGCAACCAGCCCCAGCATTTT.

This clonotype was recorded many times. The chain combines TRBV27 with TRBJ1-6; D unclear. V was pared by 8 bases and J by 1 base, with 9 bases between. The CDR3 has 14 amino acids. Germline values: CDR1 MNHEY, CDR2 SMNVEV (reference sequence). Here the CDR3 DNA reads TGTGCCAGCTCCAAGATGTCCTATAATTCACCCCTCCACTTT. This encodes CASSKMSYNSPLHF.

Sample share makes this clonotype medium-sized. This rearrangement joins TRBV4-1 to TRBJ1-1, with D unresolved. CDR3 length: 14 residues. V was pared by 0 bases and J by 4 bases, with 9 bases between. Per the germline V gene, CDR1 is MGHRA and CDR2 is YSYEKL. CDR3 nucleotide sequence: TGCGCCAGCAGCCAAGATGAGTTACTCACTGAAGCTTTCTTT. This codes for CASSQDELLTEAFF.

Ten or more counts support this clonotype. The J gene is TRBJ1-4, the V gene TRBV14, with no clear D. Germline V gene data show CDR1 as SGHDN and CDR2 as FVKESK. Trimming removed 5 bases at V and 7 bases at J, with 8 bases between. The CDR3 covers 12 residues. The CDR3 sequence is CASSTGVEKLFF. CDR3 in DNA: TGTGCCAGCAGCACCGGGGTTGAAAAACTGTTTTTT.

This clonotype was detected ten times or more. The chain recombines TRBV28 with TRBJ1-5; TRBD1 might be the D (6 bases). CDR3 length: 14 amino acids. V dropped 3 bases and J dropped 4 bases, with 10 bases sitting between them. Germline lookup yields CDR1 MDHEN and CDR2 SYDVKM. CDR3 nucleotide sequence: TGTGCCAGCAGTTTTCAGGGGACTAATCAGCCCCAGCATTTT. Its protein product is CASSFQGTNQPQHF.